This note documents a single T cell receptor (beta chain) sequence. Its specificity is unknown. The data were taken from a study of PD-1 blockade in classical Hodgkin lymphoma. The study, taken as a whole, reports: CD4+ TCR diversity climbed significantly by C4D1, unlike CD8+ TCR diversity. Newly diagnosed patients and complete responders had comparable diversity at baseline. At baseline, newly diagnosed patients reportedly showed less TCR diversity than healthy donors. Patients who initiated nivolumab within 1 year of ASCT were excluded.

TCRdb's table, derived via immunoSEQ multiplex PCR, lists solely in-frame clones and lacks some. Of about 85,000 clones listed, about nine tenths are singletons. CDR3 length equals 15 residues. Germline V gives CDR1 ENHRY, CDR2 SYGVKD. Trimming took off 2 bases at V and 0 bases at J, with 7 bases between the two ends. Patients all relapsed after autologous stem cell transplantation, and there was variation in brentuximab vedotin exposure. The sample here was peripheral blood mononuclear cells (PBMCs), taken before the second cycle of nivolumab. The TCR comes from a human donor with classical Hodgkin lymphoma. The chain is built from TRBV10-3 and TRBJ2-2; D call uncertain. The CDR3 nucleotides read TGTGCCATCAGTGAGGGGCAGACGAACACCGGGGAGCTGTTTTTT. Translation gives CAISEGQTNTGELFF.